This entry concerns a single T cell receptor beta chain. Its specificity is unknown. This specimen comes from a study of shared clonotypes between healthy human individuals. The assay used deep level. Sequencing was performed with immunoSEQ multiplex PCR; in TCRdb, only in-frame clones are kept and a portion is missing. This sample carries 600,000 to 700,000 clones, around four fifths of them seen once, and the ten largest clones take roughly 2%. CDR3 length: 15 amino acids. Germline V gene sequence: CDR1 SGHAT, CDR2 FQNNGV. Trimming took 0 bases from V and 4 from J, leaving 7 bases between them. Study-level findings and limits: Sampling covered blood only; tissue repertoires likely differ. Memory subsets generally showed smaller estimated richness than naive subsets did. At large depth, rarefaction still showed sorted-subset sequencing to be incomplete.

The chain couples TRBV11-2 to TRBJ2-6, with D possibly being TRBD1 or TRBD2 (5 bases each). The TCR was taken from a woman aged 25 to 39 in good health. Source material: memory CD4+ T cells sorted from blood. Subset given: CD45RA-negative fraction. In DNA, the CDR3 is TGTGCCAGCAGCTTAGACAGGGACGGGGCCAACGTCCTGACTTTC. It specifies CASSLDRDGANVLTF.